The 9 T cell receptor beta chains in this list originate from one sample, sequenced in a study of CD8 T cells in ankylosing spondylitis. TCRdb re-called the 5' RACE reads with MiXCR, one entry per CDR3 protein. Counted here are 290,000 or so distinct CDR3 sequences, about a fifth occurring once; the ten biggest clones make up roughly 3.4%. Material: blood, either unsorted or a sorted T cell fraction (not recorded which). The source is a female donor with ankylosing spondylitis or in good health (not recorded which).

This chain joins TRBV15 and TRBJ2-1, with 7 bases aligning to TRBD2. The length of the CDR3 is 15 residues. Per the germline V gene, CDR1 is LNHNV and CDR2 is YYDKDF (reference sequence). Trimming at V came to 0 bases and at J to 8 bases, leaving 7 bases not matched to a gene. The CDR3, as DNA: TGTGCCACCAGCAGAGATCTGAGCGGGGTCTATGAGCAGTTCTTC. Residues: CATSRDLSGVYEQFF.

This clonotype was found once. At one of its ends the junction is not consistent with the germline gene, which may arise from a read error. The chain uses TRBV6-4 and TRBJ2-5; 15 nucleotides agree with TRBD2. From germline, CDR1 is MRHNA and CDR2 SNTAGT. The CDR3 runs 17 residues. This CDR3 reads CTSSLGLAGGERETQYF. The CDR3 DNA is TGTACCAGCAGTTTAGGACTAGCGGGAGGGGAGAGGGAGACCCAGTACTTC.

The V gene is TRBV15, the J gene TRBJ2-1; D is perhaps TRBD2 (6 bases). This CDR3 region has 17 residues. Trimming shortened V by 0 bases and J by 8 bases, and 20 bases separated the two germline ends. From germline, CDR1 is LNHNV and CDR2 YYDKDF (reference sequence). CDR3 residues: CATSRDPGSLIGDEQFF. DNA of the CDR3: TGTGCCACCAGCAGAGATCCCGGGAGTCTTATAGGTGATGAGCAGTTCTTC.

The CDR3 nucleotides read TGCAGTGCTATTGACAGGGGAGAGGGCTACACCTTC. Translation: CSAIDRGEGYTF. V and J are TRBV20-1 and TRBJ1-2, with 8 bases fitting TRBD1. Losses at the gene ends were 4 bases for V and 8 bases for J; bases not matched to a gene: 6. CDR3 length: 12 residues. Germline lookup yields CDR1 DFQATT and CDR2 SNEGSKA (reference sequence).

This clonotype was counted many times. J is TRBJ2-6 and V is TRBV29-1; D unresolved. Trimming took 4 bases from V and 3 from J, leaving 4 bases between them. In germline, CDR1 is SQVTM, CDR2 ANQGSEA. The CDR3 contains 12 residues. The CDR3 loop is CSVVLGANVLTF. In DNA, the CDR3 is TGCAGCGTTGTCCTTGGGGCCAACGTCCTGACTTTC. Full variable domain (rest looked up from reference TRBV29-1 and TRBJ2-6): SAVISQKPSRDICQRGTSLTIQCQVDSQVTMMFWYRQQPGQSLTLIATANQGSEATYESGFVIDKFPISRPNLTFSTLTVSNMSPEDSSIYLCSVVLGANVLTFGAGSRLTVL.

This clonotype was found a few times. The chain links TRBV2 to TRBJ2-1, with 9 bases lining up with TRBD2. CDR1 and CDR2 from the germline V gene are SNHLY and FYNNEI. V was clipped by 7 bases and J by 8 bases; unmatched bases: 18. This CDR3 spans 17 amino acids. The CDR3 reads CASKKILAGGRRDEQFF. Here the CDR3 DNA reads TGTGCCAGCAAGAAGATCTTGGCGGGAGGGAGGAGGGATGAGCAGTTCTTC.

This clonotype occurred many times. The V gene is TRBV5-1, the J gene TRBJ2-2; D gene unclear. This CDR3 spans 14 amino acids. V lost 0 bases, J lost 3 bases, and 6 bases lay in between. CDR1 is SGHRS and CDR2 is YFSETQ in the germline V gene. The CDR3 is CASSLGVDTGELFF. CDR3 coding DNA: TGCGCCAGCAGCTTGGGAGTCGACACCGGGGAGCTGTTTTTT.

The sample holds a few counts of this clonotype. V gene TRBV10-1 combines with J gene TRBJ2-2; D is perhaps TRBD1 (5 bases). V was pared by 0 bases and J by 6 bases, with 11 bases between. CDR1 is WNHNN and CDR2 is SYGVQD in the germline V gene (reference sequence). This CDR3 spans 15 amino acids. The CDR3 DNA is TGCGCCAGCAGTGAGTCAAGGACACCTCCCGGGGAGCTGTTTTTT. Its protein product is CASSESRTPPGELFF.

J is TRBJ2-7 and V is TRBV10-2, with D possibly being TRBD2 (6 bases). The V and J ends lost 2 bases and 2 bases respectively, with 10 bases between them. The germline V gene has CDR1 WSHSY and CDR2 SAAADI. The length of the CDR3 is 14 residues. The CDR3 coding sequence is TGCGCCAGCAGTGAGGCGACTAGTACCTACGAGCAGTACTTC. Amino acid sequence: CASSEATSTYEQYF.